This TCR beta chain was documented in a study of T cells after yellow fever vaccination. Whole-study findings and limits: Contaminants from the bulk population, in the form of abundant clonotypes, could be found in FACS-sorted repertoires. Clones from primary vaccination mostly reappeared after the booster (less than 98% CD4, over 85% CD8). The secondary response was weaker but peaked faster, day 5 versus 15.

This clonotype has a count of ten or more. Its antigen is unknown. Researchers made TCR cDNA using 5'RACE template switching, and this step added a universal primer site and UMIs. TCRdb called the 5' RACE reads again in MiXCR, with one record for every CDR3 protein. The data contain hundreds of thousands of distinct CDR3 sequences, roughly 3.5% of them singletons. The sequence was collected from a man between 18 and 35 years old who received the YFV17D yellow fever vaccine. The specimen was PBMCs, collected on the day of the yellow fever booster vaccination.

CDR3 nucleotides: TGCGCCAGCAGCGAGATCGGGACAGCCTACAATGAGCAGTTCTTC. This translates into CASSEIGTAYNEQFF. The genes are TRBV5-1 and TRBJ2-1; 7 positions match TRBD1. Germline-derived CDR1 and CDR2 are SGHRS and YFSETQ. This CDR3 contains 15 residues. Losses at the gene ends were 4 bases for V and 2 bases for J; bases not matched to a gene: 6. Variable domain in full (rest from reference TRBV5-1 and TRBJ2-1): KAGVTQTPRYLIKTRGQQVTLSCSPISGHRSVSWYQQTPGQGLQFLFEYFSETQRNKGNFPGRFSGRQFSNSRSEMNVSTLELGDSALYLCASSEIGTAYNEQFFGPGTRLTVL.